This record concerns one TCR beta chain sequence. The CDR3 is made up of 13 amino acids. Trimming removed 4 bases at V and 7 bases at J, with 11 bases between. Germline-derived CDR1 and CDR2 are KGHDR and SFDVKD. This sample is drawn from a study of blood T cell repertoires in COVID-19. Study context: Nucleic acid was either cDNA or gDNA, and it came from T cells, B-cell-depleted T cells, or PBMCs.

How the authors handled the data: Estimates of nucleated cell counts were drawn from the amplification of reference gene primers. The method was immunoSEQ multiplex PCR; TCRdb's version includes in-frame clones alone and lacks a portion of them. That table furnishes V, J and clone size, whereas the DNA furnished D and trimming. The table shows 250,000 to 300,000 clones, with about 89% occurring only once. This clonotype originated in a woman aged 40-49 years who had recovered from COVID-19. V is TRBV24-1 and J is TRBJ2-3, with unresolved D. Input material: peripheral blood. The DNA of the CDR3 is TGTGCCACCAGTGACCCTAAAGATCATACGCAGTATTTT. Translating gives CATSDPKDHTQYF.